The source of this T cell receptor beta chain is a study of cytomegalovirus exposure and HLA in healthy donors. Study in general: In a later analysis, it was reported that the 110 or so validation repertoires had been produced on the same platform as the roughly 610 repertoires belonging to the first cohort. The study's findings and limits: A subsequent analysis found that TCR clusters from the first cohort also tended to co-occur in the 120 or so validation repertoires, with approximately 94% of cluster scores above 0. Associated with cytomegalovirus, according to the listing, were around 170 TCR beta chains. In vitro confirmation showed a few CMV-associated chains to be CMV antigen specific.

A note on this clone: Its antigen remains unidentified.

Produced via immunoSEQ multiplex PCR; TCRdb's table is partial and in-frame only. Of 97,000 or so clones in the sample, about 94% were seen once. This CDR3 has 14 amino acids. V lost 3 bases and J lost 1; bases outside the gene matches: 3. Germline V CDR1 and CDR2: SQVTM, ANQGSEA. The source material was PBMCs. The rearrangement joins TRBV29-1 to TRBJ1-1; 9 bases agree with TRBD1. This receptor was identified in a woman between 18 and 29 years old in good health and CMV-seronegative. DNA for the CDR3: TGCAGCGTTGACCTGACAGGGGGGAACACTGAAGCTTTCTTT. Translated: CSVDLTGGNTEAFF.